This T cell receptor beta chain was observed in a study of blood T cell repertoires in COVID-19. Background on the study: COVID-19 samples collected from the United States, Italy and Spain covered acute and convalescent phases. PBMCs, B-cell-depleted T cells, or T cells were the source of the cDNA or gDNA that made up the material.

Clones were read by immunoSEQ multiplex PCR, and TCRdb kept only the in-frame ones, dropping some. The sample holds nearly 250,000 clones; approximately 85% are singletons and the top ten take 9.1%. From germline, CDR1 is LNHDA and CDR2 SQIVND (reference sequence). The CDR3 covers 14 residues. With 5 bases removed from V and 4 bases from J, the gap between germline ends came to 12 bases. This study enrolled people aged about 18 to 90 from roughly 22 US geographic areas. Clinical history reported by participants formed the basis on which cohorts were assigned. This TCR was sampled from a woman aged 45-59 years with acute COVID-19. The J gene is TRBJ1-5, the V gene TRBV19; tentative D call: TRBD1 (5 bases). Material for sequencing was PBMCs or T cells enriched from blood (not recorded which). CDR3 sequence: CASSQQGLNQPQHF. For the CDR3, the DNA is TGTGCCAGTAGTCAGCAGGGCCTAAATCAGCCCCAGCATTTT.